Below are 11 T cell receptor beta chains sequenced from a single sample in a study of blood T cell repertoires in COVID-19. This table comes from immunoSEQ multiplex PCR, and its TCRdb copy is limited to in-frame clones, with some not included. The data contain about 200,000 clones, approximately 88% of them singletons. The sample comprised peripheral blood. The source of these receptors is a man aged 40-49 years with acute or convalescent COVID-19.

The V and J genes are TRBV11-2 and TRBJ1-1, with D perhaps matching TRBD1 (6 bases). There are 14 residues in the CDR3. V lost 2 bases and J lost 4, with 11 bases in between. Per germline, CDR1 SGHAT and CDR2 FQNNGV. The DNA of the CDR3 is TGTGCCAGCAGCTTAATGGGAGGGGGCACTGAAGCTTTCTTT. This sequence encodes CASSLMGGGTEAFF. Complete variable domain (other parts from reference TRBV11-2 and TRBJ1-1): EAGVAQSPRYKIIEKRQSVAFWCNPISGHATLYWYQQILGQGPKLLIQFQNNGVVDDSQLPKDRFSAERLKGVDSTLKIQPAKLEDSAVYLCASSLMGGGTEAFFGQGTRLTVV.

This clone turned up a few times. This chain uses TRBV10-3 with TRBJ1-3, with D tentatively TRBD1 (6 bases). Germline CDR1 ENHRY, CDR2 SYGVKD. V lost 3 bases, J lost 0 bases, and 12 bases lay in between. The CDR3 runs 16 residues. CDR3 sequence: CAISDGGAYSGNTIYF. DNA for the CDR3: TGTGCCATCAGTGACGGGGGGGCTTACTCTGGAAACACCATATATTTT.

The chain has TRBV30 and TRBJ2-5; 10 bases agree with TRBD2. V lost 3 bases and J lost 3; bases outside the gene matches: 1. Germline CDR1 GTSNPN, CDR2 SVGIG (reference sequence). This CDR3 is 13 amino acids long. CDR3 region: CAWSGLAEETQYF. CDR3 coding DNA: TGTGCCTGGAGCGGACTAGCGGAAGAGACCCAGTACTTC.

This clone appeared a single time. The chain employs TRBV11-3 and TRBJ2-5; D not certain. V gave up 5 bases and J gave up 4 bases, with 11 bases separating them. Germline-derived CDR1 and CDR2 are SGHNT and YENEEA. CDR3 length: 13 residues. In nucleotides, the CDR3 is TGTGCCAGCAGCCGCGGAACGGGAGAGACCCAGTACTTC. It specifies CASSRGTGETQYF.

V usage is TRBV19 and J usage is TRBJ2-7; no clear D gene. CDR3 size: 16 residues. Trimming cost V 5 bases and J 3 bases, with 20 bases left between them. CDR1 is LNHDA, CDR2 SQIVND, per germline (reference sequence). CDR3 DNA: TGTGCCAGTAGTGCACAGCAAACCCAAACAGTCTACGAGCAGTACTTC. This codes for CASSAQQTQTVYEQYF.

This rearrangement joins TRBV21-1 to TRBJ1-1. TRBV21-1 is a documented pseudogene. The CDR3 is 12 amino acids. This chain's CDR3 is CASSKGVAGCFF. CDR3 DNA sequence: TGTGCCAGCAGCAAGGGTGTGGCCGGGTGTTTCTTT.

The J gene is TRBJ1-2, the V gene TRBV7-2; 7 bases align to TRBD1. The CDR3 is made up of 11 amino acids. Germline V gene data show CDR1 as SGHTA and CDR2 as FQGNSA. V trimming: 1 base; J trimming: 12 bases; junction bases outside the gene matches: 2. The CDR3 region is CASSLEGAHTF. CDR3 bases: TGTGCCAGCAGCTTAGAGGGGGCCCACACCTTC.

The genes are TRBV5-1 and TRBJ2-1; tentative D call: TRBD2 (5 bases). CDR3 length: 15 amino acids. Germline V gene lookup returns CDR1 SGHRS and CDR2 YFSETQ. V lost 2 bases and J lost 7, with 16 bases in between. CDR3 bases: TGCGCCAGCAGCTTTAGTCTAGCTGGCTCAAATGAGCAGTTCTTC. Translation: CASSFSLAGSNEQFF.

The chain employs TRBV7-9 and TRBJ2-5, with a weak D call TRBD2 (5 bases). CDR3 length equals 14 residues. The V gene lost 3 bases and the J gene lost 5 bases, with 13 bases spanning the gap. Germline V gives CDR1 SEHNR, CDR2 FQNEAQ (reference sequence). CDR3 amino acids: CASSFSRSGETQYF. The CDR3 DNA is TGTGCCAGCAGCTTTAGCAGGTCGGGGGAGACCCAGTACTTC.

This chain uses TRBV18 with TRBJ1-3; TRBD1 agrees at 7 bases. Germline lookup yields CDR1 KGHSH and CDR2 LQKENI. V shed 3 bases and J 3 bases; nucleotides not matched to a gene: 2. The CDR3 is 14 residues long. In DNA form, the CDR3 reads TGTGCCAGCTCACCTGGGACAGATGGAAACACCATATATTTT. Translating it yields CASSPGTDGNTIYF.

This clone appeared a few times. The chain recombines TRBV6-5 with TRBJ2-1, with D unclear. The V gene's germline CDR1 is MNHEY and CDR2 SVGAGI. V was cut by 4 bases and J by 6 bases, with 10 bases left in between. The CDR3 loop spans 13 amino acids. The CDR3 spells CASSLGGFNEQFF. The CDR3 DNA reads as TGTGCCAGCAGTTTAGGCGGATTCAATGAGCAGTTCTTC.